One T cell receptor (beta chain) is described in this entry. Germline CDR1 reads SNHLY; CDR2 reads FYNNEI. With V trimmed by 4 bases and J by 7 bases, 7 bases remained unmatched. CDR3 length equals 13 residues. Extracted RNA was reverse transcribed, and the resulting cDNA served as sequencing template. Libraries were prepared by immunoSEQ multiplex PCR; TCRdb keeps only in-frame clonotypes and omits some of them. The sample has 250,000 to 300,000 clones, about three fifths seen once. This sample's treatment: oral pan-JAK inhibitor, 5-10 mg twice daily. Alopecia areata patients provided lesional scalp punch biopsies and peripheral blood. The entry originates in a study of CD8+ T cells in alopecia areata.

This chain uses TRBV2 with TRBJ2-7; 7 nucleotides line up with TRBD2. The sequenced sample was CD4+ T cells sorted from blood, obtained at week 24, from a patient treated with tofacitinib. The clonotype comes from a human donor with alopecia areata. The CDR3 loop reads CASSGEGYEEQYF. In nucleotides, the CDR3 is TGTGCCAGCAGTGGGGAGGGGTACGAGGAGCAGTACTTC.